Below are 14 T cell receptor beta chains sequenced from a single sample in a study of CD8+CD57+ T cells in acquired aplastic anemia. The use of genomic DNA as template underpinned the TCR beta VDJ and CDR3 profiling. TCRdb re-called the reads with MiXCR, one entry per CDR3 protein. The sample records some 220,000 distinct CDR3 sequences, 34% being singletons. The sequencing sample was made of sorted CD4+, CD8+, or CD8+CD57+ T cells (not recorded which) from PBMCs. All receptors come from a human donor in good health, serving as a control.

V is TRBV19 and J is TRBJ1-2; TRBD1 agrees at 7 bases. The CDR3 sequence is 14 residues long. V was clipped by 9 bases and J by 6 bases; unmatched bases: 13. From germline, CDR1 is LNHDA and CDR2 SQIVND (reference sequence). CDR3 loop: CASSQADRANGYTF. CDR3 nucleotide sequence: TGTGCCAGCAGCCAAGCCGACAGGGCGAATGGCTACACCTTC.

This rearrangement joins TRBV10-2 to TRBJ1-1, with D tentatively TRBD1 (5 bases). In germline, CDR1 is WSHSY, CDR2 SAAADI. The CDR3 spans 11 residues. V lost 4 bases, J lost 10 bases, and 10 bases lay in between. CDR3 sequence reads: CASSGPGRAFF. The CDR3 DNA sequence: TGCGCCAGCAGTGGCCCGGGACGAGCTTTCTTT.

Ten or more counts support this clonotype. J is TRBJ1-2 and V is TRBV7-8; D is ambiguous. Deletions cut 3 bases from V and 0 bases from J, with 5 bases between. Per the germline V gene, CDR1 is SGHVS and CDR2 is FQNEAQ. The CDR3 covers 13 residues. CDR3 sequence reads: CASSFRSNYGYTF. CDR3 bases: TGTGCCAGCAGCTTCCGATCTAACTATGGCTACACCTTC.

This clonotype was observed many times. V is TRBV11-2 and J is TRBJ2-7; 7 bases fit TRBD2. Germline CDR1 SGHAT, CDR2 FQNNGV. The length of the CDR3 is 15 residues. With V trimmed by 6 bases and J by 2 bases, 10 bases remained unmatched. CDR3 loop: CASSPLVGGPYEQYF. Written as DNA, the CDR3 is TGTGCCAGCAGTCCCTTAGTGGGAGGGCCCTACGAGCAGTACTTC.

The table lists this clonotype with a few counts. The chain recombines TRBV9 with TRBJ1-2; the match to TRBD1 covers 10 bases. The CDR3 consists of 16 residues. J was trimmed by 6 bases and V by 2 bases; bases with no gene match: 10. The germline V gene encodes CDR1 SGDLS and CDR2 YYNGEE. The CDR3: CASSVRSGQGWDGYTF. CDR3 coding DNA: TGTGCCAGCAGCGTCAGATCGGGACAGGGGTGGGATGGCTACACCTTC.

The rearrangement joins TRBV5-1 to TRBJ2-7, with TRBD1 identical over 9 bases. Germline V lookup: CDR1 SGHRS, CDR2 YFSETQ. The V and J ends lost 4 bases and 6 bases, in that order; junction bases with no gene match: 14. The CDR3 is made up of 16 amino acids. In DNA form, the CDR3 reads TGCGCCAGCAGCGCCACTCCCGGGACAGGGCCCTCCGAGCAGTACTTC. Protein product: CASSATPGTGPSEQYF.

The chain joins TRBV9 to TRBJ2-3; the D gene could be TRBD1 or TRBD2 (5 bases each). The germline V gene encodes CDR1 SGDLS and CDR2 YYNGEE. This CDR3 has 16 amino acids. Trimming left V 5 bases short and J 1 base short, with 17 bases between. CDR3 loop: CASSELGGSGTDTQYF. The DNA for the CDR3 is TGTGCCAGCAGTGAACTTGGGGGTAGTGGCACAGATACGCAGTATTTT.

The chain is built from TRBV10-2 and TRBJ1-1; perhaps TRBD1 as D (5 bases). The CDR3 length is 14 residues. From germline, CDR1 is WSHSY and CDR2 SAAADI. V gave up 5 bases and J gave up 4 bases, with 14 bases separating them. CDR3 nucleotide sequence: TGCGCCAGCAGTCCTATGGGGCCCGGCACTGAAGCTTTCTTT. Residues: CASSPMGPGTEAFF.

The chain combines TRBV7-2 with TRBJ2-7; D possibly corresponds to TRBD2 (5 bases). In germline, CDR1 is SGHTA, CDR2 FQGNSA. The CDR3 extends over 13 amino acids. Trimming left V 3 bases short and J 4 bases short, with 10 bases between. The CDR3 coding sequence is TGTGCCAGCAGCTTTAGAGGAGGATACGAGCAGTACTTC. Residues: CASSFRGGYEQYF.

The chain couples TRBV6-1 to TRBJ2-7, with 7 bases that match TRBD1. V gave up 10 bases and J gave up 7 bases; unmatched junction bases: 7. The CDR3 runs to 11 residues. Germline CDR1 MNHNS, CDR2 SASEGT. For the CDR3, the DNA is TGTGCCATCAGAACAGGGGTTGAGCAGTACTTC. Protein: CAIRTGVEQYF.

The chain carries TRBV4-1 and TRBJ2-1; a weak D match, TRBD2 (6 bases). This CDR3 is 17 amino acids long. V was shortened by 1 base and J by 4 bases, with 17 bases between the two germline ends. Per the germline V gene, CDR1 is MGHRA and CDR2 is YSYEKL. CDR3 nucleotide sequence: TGCGCCAGCAGCCAAGTCGGTCGGGAGCGACGGTACAATGAGCAGTTCTTC. This sequence encodes CASSQVGRERRYNEQFF.

This clonotype was observed at least ten times. The V call is TRBV4-1, the J call TRBJ1-2, with no clear D. This CDR3 spans 16 amino acids. Germline V gives CDR1 MGHRA, CDR2 YSYEKL. V was pared by 1 base and J by 2 bases, with 14 bases between. The CDR3 region is CASSQGPWERNYGYTF. CDR3 coding DNA: TGCGCCAGCAGCCAAGGCCCTTGGGAGCGAAACTATGGCTACACCTTC.

Worth noting for this clonotype: Because the CDR3 is missing its conserved closing phenylalanine or tryptophan, this is likely a read error. The chain uses TRBV7-3 and TRBJ1-1; 8 bases fit TRBD1. With V trimmed by 5 bases and J by 5 bases, 7 bases remained unmatched. CDR1 is SGHTA and CDR2 is FQGTGA in the germline V gene. This CDR3 region has 14 residues. In nucleotides, the CDR3 is TGTGCCAGCAGCGCCGACAGGGGAGGGACTGAAGCTTTCTCT. This gives the protein CASSADRGGTEAFS.

The sample holds many counts of this clonotype. The chain recombines TRBV19 with TRBJ2-1; the D gene could be TRBD1 or TRBD2 (6 bases each). CDR1 LNHDA and CDR2 SQIVND come from the germline V gene (reference sequence). V was shortened by 5 bases and J by 4 bases, with 21 bases between the two germline ends. The CDR3 covers 17 residues. The DNA for the CDR3 is TGTGCCAGTAGTGAGAGGTTTCGGGGGCGAAGGTACAATGAGCAGTTCTTC. It specifies CASSERFRGRRYNEQFF. The variable domain in full, completed from reference TRBV19 and TRBJ2-1, reads DGGITQSPKYLFRKEGQNVTLSCEQNLNHDAMYWYRQDPGQGLRLIYYSQIVNDFQKGDIAEGYSVSREKKESFPLTVTSAQKNPTAFYLCASSERFRGRRYNEQFFGPGTRLTVL.